These 12 T cell receptor beta chains were sequenced from one sample in a study of regulatory T cells in long-lasting Graves disease. Specified time point: persistent/refractory GD, antithyroid drugs over 5 years with positive TRAb. Generation of the TCR library employed RNA extracted from PBMCs. The authors built TCR beta libraries using iRepertoire HTBI primers and Arm-PCR of CDR3 regions. Via MiXCR, TCRdb re-called the multiplex PCR reads, giving one row per CDR3 protein. The sample carries roughly 400,000 distinct CDR3 sequences, around a fifth recorded once. The sequencing used peripheral blood mononuclear cells (PBMCs), collected when the disease was refractory, from a patient treated with antithyroid drugs. The receptor set was obtained from a female donor with Graves disease.

The V gene is TRBV19, the J gene TRBJ2-1; 9 bases line up with TRBD2. The CDR3 is 15 residues long. The germline CDR1 and CDR2 sequences are LNHDA and SQIVND (reference sequence). The V gene end was trimmed by 5 bases and the J gene end by 4 bases; junction bases not matched to a gene: 6. The CDR3 DNA reads as TGTGCCAGTAGTTCGGCCAGCGGGAGGTACAATGAGCAGTTCTTC. This codes for CASSSASGRYNEQFF.

This clonotype was picked up a small number of times. This chain uses TRBV28 with TRBJ2-7; possibly TRBD1 for D (7 bases). The germline gives CDR1 MDHEN, CDR2 SYDVKM. This CDR3 comprises 14 residues. Trimming pared 6 bases from V and 0 bases from J, leaving 12 bases between. DNA for the CDR3: TGTGCCAGCAGCAGACAGGGAGGCTCCTACGAGCAGTACTTC. Translated: CASSRQGGSYEQYF.

This clonotype was detected many times. This chain connects TRBV28 to TRBJ2-7; D is undetermined. Germline V gene data show CDR1 as MDHEN and CDR2 as SYDVKM. The V end was cut by 7 bases, the J end by 0 bases, with 13 bases between. The CDR3 consists of 14 residues. The DNA for the CDR3 is TGTGCCAGCACAGGTCAGAGGAGCTCCTACGAGCAGTACTTC. It is translated as CASTGQRSSYEQYF.

V and J are TRBV5-4 and TRBJ2-3, with D maybe TRBD2 (5 bases). Trimming left V 4 bases short and J 2 bases short, with 17 bases between. The CDR3 consists of 16 residues. CDR1 is SGHNT and CDR2 is YYREEE in the germline V gene (reference sequence). Written as DNA, the CDR3 is TGTGCCAGCAGCAAAAGAGGAGGCCCCCCCACAGATACGCAGTATTTT. This codes for CASSKRGGPPTDTQYF.

This chain uses TRBV5-1 with TRBJ2-7, with TRBD2 as a possible D gene (5 bases). CDR3 length: 14 residues. Trimming took 2 bases from V and 0 from J, leaving 9 bases between them. Per germline, CDR1 SGHRS and CDR2 YFSETQ. Here the CDR3 DNA reads TGCGCCAGCAGCTTCGGGGAAAGCTCCTACGAGCAGTACTTC. Encoded protein: CASSFGESSYEQYF.

This clonotype has a count of ten or more. The V call is TRBV28, the J call TRBJ2-5; D is undetermined. The germline V gene has CDR1 MDHEN and CDR2 SYDVKM. The CDR3 sequence is 16 residues long. V was trimmed by 6 bases and J by 5 bases, leaving 22 bases between them. CDR3 nucleotides: TGTGCCAGCAGCACCCCCCGGGTCCCTCTAGGGGAGACCCAGTACTTC. Translated: CASSTPRVPLGETQYF.

The sample holds many counts of this clonotype. The chain has TRBV11-2 and TRBJ1-2; D perhaps matches TRBD1 (5 bases). Germline CDR1 reads SGHAT; CDR2 reads FQNNGV. Trimming cost V 6 bases and J 6 bases, with 17 bases left between them. The CDR3 runs to 14 residues. The chain's CDR3 is CASRLDPGINGYTF. CDR3 nucleotides: TGTGCCAGCAGGCTAGATCCAGGGATAAATGGCTACACCTTC.

This clonotype was observed a handful of times. The chain links TRBV3-1 to TRBJ1-4; a weak D match, TRBD1 (5 bases). The CDR3 totals 14 residues. Trimming cost V 1 base and J 5 bases, with 8 bases left between them. CDR1 and CDR2 (germline): LGHDT, YNNKEL (reference sequence). The CDR3 nucleotides are TGTGCCAGCAGCCAAGGGGGCGGAAATGAAAAACTGTTTTTT. Its protein is CASSQGGGNEKLFF.

This clonotype has a handful of counts. The chain joins TRBV11-2 to TRBJ2-1; 8 bases match TRBD2. The length of the CDR3 is 15 residues. Looked up from germline, CDR1 is SGHAT and CDR2 is FQNNGV. The J segment lost 4 bases and the V segment lost 5 bases, leaving 7 bases of the junction unmatched. The CDR3 sequence is CASSPTSGAYNEQFF. In nucleotides, the CDR3 is TGTGCCAGCAGCCCCACTAGCGGAGCATACAATGAGCAGTTCTTC.

This clonotype was counted at least ten times. The chain recombines TRBV6-2 or TRBV6-3 with TRBJ2-2; a possible D gene is TRBD2 (6 bases). This CDR3 region has 15 residues. V was trimmed by 2 bases and J by 0 bases, leaving 7 bases between them. Germline V gene data show CDR1 as MNHEY and CDR2 as SVGEGT. CDR3 coding DNA: TGTGCCAGCAGTTACCGGGGGACGAACACCGGGGAGCTGTTTTTT. It translates to CASSYRGTNTGELFF.

CDR3 DNA: TGTGCCATCAGCCTCGACTACTCCAATGAGCAGTTCTTC. This translates into CAISLDYSNEQFF. The chain combines TRBV6-1 with TRBJ2-1, with a tentative D call TRBD2 (5 bases). CDR1 and CDR2 from the germline V gene are MNHNS and SASEGT. The CDR3 length is 13 residues. Trimming shortened V by 10 bases and J by 6 bases, and 16 bases separated the two germline ends.

The rearrangement links TRBV3-1 to TRBJ2-7; unclear D gene. The V end lost 4 bases, the J end lost 0 bases, and 10 bases lay between the germline ends. Germline V gene lookup returns CDR1 LGHDT and CDR2 YNNKEL (reference sequence). The CDR3 runs to 14 residues. Here the CDR3 reads CASSPDLYSYEQYF. The DNA of the CDR3 is TGTGCCAGCAGCCCCGACTTGTACTCCTACGAGCAGTACTTC.